A selection of T cell receptor beta chains follows, all from one sample in a study of blood T cell repertoires in COVID-19. Measured with immunoSEQ multiplex PCR; TCRdb has only the in-frame clones, and not every one. The sample holds some 140,000 clones; around 85% are singletons and the top ten take roughly 3%. Sequences were obtained from peripheral blood. These receptors all come from a woman aged 80 or over with acute or convalescent COVID-19. CDR3s include the opening cysteine and the closing phenylalanine or tryptophan. The order of the fields is V gene, J gene, clone size, CDR3 protein. Some rows mark clone size as missing; the rest say once, few, many or name a class of expanded clone.

v_gene: TRBV6-5
j_gene: TRBJ2-3
abundance: few
CDR3aa: CASSPGVRHTQYF

v_gene: TRBV12-3/TRBV12-4
j_gene: TRBJ1-6
abundance: -
CDR3aa: CASREGELPLHF

v_gene: TRBV4-1
j_gene: TRBJ2-7
abundance: -
CDR3aa: CASSQLYRVNEQYF

v_gene: TRBV5-5
j_gene: TRBJ2-3
abundance: -
CDR3aa: CASSLNYRTGGRTDTQYF

v_gene: TRBV19
j_gene: TRBJ1-5
abundance: -
CDR3aa: CASSIFDRAQNQPQHF

v_gene: TRBV2
j_gene: TRBJ1-6
abundance: -
CDR3aa: CASRQTNSPLHF

v_gene: TRBV5-1
j_gene: TRBJ2-2
abundance: -
CDR3aa: CASSRSQNTGELFF

v_gene: TRBV7-3
j_gene: TRBJ2-2
abundance: few
CDR3aa: CASSLGASGTGELFF

v_gene: TRBV27
j_gene: TRBJ2-7
abundance: -
CDR3aa: CASSLGSTGYYEQYF

v_gene: TRBV18
j_gene: TRBJ2-1
abundance: few
CDR3aa: CASSPGRGRALNEQFF

v_gene: TRBV6-6
j_gene: TRBJ2-7
abundance: -
CDR3aa: CASSSRDRGGEQYF

v_gene: TRBV24-1
j_gene: TRBJ1-4
abundance: -
CDR3aa: CATSDLRQGSRWEKLFF

v_gene: TRBV19
j_gene: TRBJ1-2
abundance: -
CDR3aa: CASSIDPVNYGYTF

v_gene: TRBV30
j_gene: TRBJ1-3
abundance: -
CDR3aa: CAWAQGVQGNTIYF

v_gene: TRBV6-6
j_gene: TRBJ1-4
abundance: -
CDR3aa: CASSYAGTGVGKLFF

v_gene: TRBV18
j_gene: TRBJ2-3
abundance: few
CDR3aa: CASSPPRGSDYDTQYF

v_gene: TRBV7-8
j_gene: TRBJ2-7
abundance: -
CDR3aa: CASSFLFGTPISYEQYF

v_gene: TRBV12-3/TRBV12-4
j_gene: TRBJ1-2
abundance: -
CDR3aa: CASNSHADGYTF

v_gene: TRBV19
j_gene: TRBJ1-3
abundance: -
CDR3aa: CASSMPLGAGRLSSGNTIYF

v_gene: TRBV29-1
j_gene: TRBJ1-1
abundance: once
CDR3aa: CSVSGGEAFF